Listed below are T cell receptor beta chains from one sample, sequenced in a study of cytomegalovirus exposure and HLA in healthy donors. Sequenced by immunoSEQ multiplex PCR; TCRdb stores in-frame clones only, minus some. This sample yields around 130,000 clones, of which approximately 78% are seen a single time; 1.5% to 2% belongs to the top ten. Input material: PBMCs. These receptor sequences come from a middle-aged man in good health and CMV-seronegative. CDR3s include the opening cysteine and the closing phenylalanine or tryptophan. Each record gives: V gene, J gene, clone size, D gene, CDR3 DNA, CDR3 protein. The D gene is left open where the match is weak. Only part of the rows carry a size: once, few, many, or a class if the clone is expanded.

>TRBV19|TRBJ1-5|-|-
TGTGCCAGTAGTAATGATAGAAATCAGCCCCAGCATTTT
CASSNDRNQPQHF
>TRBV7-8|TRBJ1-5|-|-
TGTGCCAGCACCCAAAACGAGGGTAGCAATCAGCCCCAGCATTTT
CASTQNEGSNQPQHF
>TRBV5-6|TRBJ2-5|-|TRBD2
TGTGCCAGCAGCTTGGGACTAGCGGGAGAGTACCAAGAGACCCAGTACTTC
CASSLGLAGEYQETQYF
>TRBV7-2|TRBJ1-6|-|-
TGTGCCAGCAGCTTACTGGGGGCTGGTAATTCACCCCTCCACTTT
CASSLLGAGNSPLHF
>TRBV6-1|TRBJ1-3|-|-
TGTGCCAGCGAGGATCCTACGGGAAACACCATATATTTT
CASEDPTGNTIYF
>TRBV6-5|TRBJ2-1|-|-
TGTGCCAGCATCGCGGGATCGGAGTATTTCTTC
CASIAGSEYFF
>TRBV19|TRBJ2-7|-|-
TGTGCCAGTATACCCGGGACGCGGGGTTACGAGCAGTACTTC
CASIPGTRGYEQYF
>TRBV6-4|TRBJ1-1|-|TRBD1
TGTGCCAGCAAACGGGGACAGATGAACACTGAAGCTTTCTTT
CASKRGQMNTEAFF
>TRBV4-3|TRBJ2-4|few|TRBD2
TGCGCCAGCAGCCAAGATGGGACTAGCGGGAGTGGAAACATTCAGTACTTC
CASSQDGTSGSGNIQYF
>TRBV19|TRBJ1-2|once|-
TGTGCCAGTAGTATCGCTGAGGGCGGCAACTATGGCTACACCTTC
CASSIAEGGNYGYTF
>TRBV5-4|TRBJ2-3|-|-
TGTGCCAGCAGCTTGGCCAGGGCCAGGGGTACAGATACGCAGTATTTT
CASSLARARGTDTQYF
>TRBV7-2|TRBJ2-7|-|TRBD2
TGTGCCAGCAGCCGAAGGTTAGCGGGGGGGGAGCAGTACTTC
CASSRRLAGGEQYF
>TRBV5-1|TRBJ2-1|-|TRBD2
TGCGCCAGCAGCTTGGCAGGGCCTGGTGGCGGGAGGAATAATGAGCAGTTCTTC
CASSLAGPGGGRNNEQFF
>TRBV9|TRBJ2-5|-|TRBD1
TGTGCCAGCAGTTCGATGGGACAGGTCTTAGAGACCCAGTACTTC
CASSSMGQVLETQYF
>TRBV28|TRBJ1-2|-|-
TGTGCCAGCAGGCGCGACAGTACAACTAACTATGGCTACACCTTC
CASRRDSTTNYGYTF
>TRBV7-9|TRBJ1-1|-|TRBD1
TGTGCCAGCAGCTTACAGGGGGGGAACACTGAAGCTTTCTTT
CASSLQGGNTEAFF
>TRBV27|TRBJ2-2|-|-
TGTGCCAGCGGGGCATGGGACTCCAACGCCGGGGAGCTGTTTTTT
CASGAWDSNAGELFF
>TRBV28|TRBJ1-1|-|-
TGTGCCAGCACCCCCCCAATCTTCTTT
CASTPPIFF
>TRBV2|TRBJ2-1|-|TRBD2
TGTGCCAGCAGTGAAGGGGGCGGGGGGGCTTATGAGCAGTTCTTC
CASSEGGGGAYEQFF
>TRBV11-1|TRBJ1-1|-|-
TGTGCCAGCAGCTTAGTGGGCAGGGGTATTGGAAACACTGAAGCTTTCTTT
CASSLVGRGIGNTEAFF
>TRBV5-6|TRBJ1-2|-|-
TGTGCCAGCAGCTTAGACACGAGAGCTAACTATGGCTACACCTTC
CASSLDTRANYGYTF
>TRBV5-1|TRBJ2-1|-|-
TGCGCCAGCAGCTTGTCGCACGGGATTCATGAGCAGTTCTTC
CASSLSHGIHEQFF
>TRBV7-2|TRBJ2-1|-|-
TGTGCCAGCAGCCAGACCGGGGGTGAGCAGTTCTTC
CASSQTGGEQFF
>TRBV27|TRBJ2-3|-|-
TGTGCCAGCAGTTTTTCTAGTGGAGATACGCAGTATTTT
CASSFSSGDTQYF
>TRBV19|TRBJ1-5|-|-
TGTGCCAGTAGTCCATGGATCGGGGGGTATCAGCCCCAGCATTTT
CASSPWIGGYQPQHF
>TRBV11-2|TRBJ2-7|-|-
TGTGCCAGCAGCTTAGTTGGTCGGGTCGAGCACGAGCAGTACTTC
CASSLVGRVEHEQYF
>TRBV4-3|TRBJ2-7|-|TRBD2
TGCGCCAGCAGCCATCCCCGGGGGACTAGCGGGAGGGCCTCCTACGAGCAGTACTTC
CASSHPRGTSGRASYEQYF
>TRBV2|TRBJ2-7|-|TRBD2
TGTGCCAGCAGTTACACTGGGGATAGCGGGACGACCTACGAGCAGTACTTC
CASSYTGDSGTTYEQYF
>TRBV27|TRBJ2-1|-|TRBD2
TGTGCCAGCAGTGATAGCGGGAGCCGGCCCAGGTACAATGAGCAGTTCTTC
CASSDSGSRPRYNEQFF
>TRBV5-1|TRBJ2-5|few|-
TGCGCCAGCAGCTTGGGCCGGCAAGAGACCCAGTACTTC
CASSLGRQETQYF
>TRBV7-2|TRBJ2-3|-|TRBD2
TGTGCCAGCAGCTTCCTAGCGGGGGCCACAGATACGCAGTATTTT
CASSFLAGATDTQYF
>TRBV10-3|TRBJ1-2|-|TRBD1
TGTGCCATCAGCGAGACAGGGCTGGAGGGCTACACCTTC
CAISETGLEGYTF
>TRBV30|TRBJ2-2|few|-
TGTGCCTGGAGTGTTAGCTTTACTTATAACACCGGGGAGCTGTTTTTT
CAWSVSFTYNTGELFF
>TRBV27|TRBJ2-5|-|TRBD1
TGTGCCAGCAGTTTATTCCCGACAGGGCGCCAAGAGACCCAGTACTTC
CASSLFPTGRQETQYF
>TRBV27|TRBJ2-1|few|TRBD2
TGTGCCAGCACCTCCACCACCGGCGGGAGTGCTTCAAATGAGCAGTTCTTC
CASTSTTGGSASNEQFF
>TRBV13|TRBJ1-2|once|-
TGTGCCAGCAATCGGGGGAAAAGTGGCTACACCTTC
CASNRGKSGYTF
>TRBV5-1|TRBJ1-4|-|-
TGCGCCAGCAGCTTGGGGCAGGGGAATGAAAAACTGTTTTTT
CASSLGQGNEKLFF
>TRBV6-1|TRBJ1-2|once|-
TGTGCCAGCAGTGAAAAGGAGGCAGTCAGGGGCTTTGGCTACACCTTC
CASSEKEAVRGFGYTF
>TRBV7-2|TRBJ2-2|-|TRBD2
TGTGCCAGCAGCCTGCCTTTAGCGGGGTCTGGGACCGGGGAGCTGTTTTTT
CASSLPLAGSGTGELFF
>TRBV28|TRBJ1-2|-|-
TGTGCCAGCAGACCCGACAGCGGCTACACCTTC
CASRPDSGYTF
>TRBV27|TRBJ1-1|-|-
TGTGCCAGCAGTCGGGAGGGCTTCACTGAGGCTTTCTTT
CASSREGFTEAFF